These 8 T cell receptor beta chains share one sample of origin, sequenced in a study of blood T cell repertoires in COVID-19. Sequenced by immunoSEQ multiplex PCR; TCRdb stores in-frame clones only, minus some. The sample holds some 50,000 clones; about 83% are singletons and the top ten take 4%. The sample was peripheral blood. Receptor source: a man between 50 and 59 years old with acute or convalescent COVID-19.

The chain employs TRBV12-3 or TRBV12-4 and TRBJ1-2; TRBD1 matches 8 bases. CDR3 length equals 11 residues. Losses at the gene ends were 4 bases for V and 8 bases for J; bases not matched to a gene: 0. The CDR3 DNA follows: TGTGCCAGCAGTTACAGGGGGGGCTACACCTTC. Amino acids: CASSYRGGYTF.

The rearrangement links TRBV11-3 to TRBJ1-1; no definite D call. V was trimmed by 2 bases and J by 10 bases, leaving 14 bases between them. Germline CDR1 SGHNT, CDR2 YENEEA. The CDR3 has 13 amino acids. The CDR3 nucleotides read TGTGCCAGCAGCTTAACTCCTCGCTCTGGAGCTTTCTTT. Its translation: CASSLTPRSGAFF.

The rearrangement links TRBV11-2 to TRBJ2-7, with D possibly TRBD1 on 5 matching bases. The germline V gene has CDR1 SGHAT and CDR2 FQNNGV. V shed 0 bases and J shed 0 bases, with 9 bases lying between them. The CDR3 runs to 15 residues. The CDR3 DNA reads as TGTGCCAGCAGCTTAGATCCGGACAACTCCTACGAGCAGTACTTC. Residues: CASSLDPDNSYEQYF.

The genes are TRBV6-6 and TRBJ2-7; D is possibly TRBD2 (5 bases). Germline V lookup: CDR1 MNHNY, CDR2 SVGAGI (reference sequence). V lost 6 bases to trimming and J lost 0 bases, with 12 bases between them. The CDR3 covers 14 residues. CDR3 nucleotides: TGTGCCAGCAGGCCAGCGGTTAGCTCCTACGAGCAGTACTTC. Its protein is CASRPAVSSYEQYF.

The chain recombines TRBV6-5 with TRBJ1-6; D not resolved. V was pared by 6 bases and J by 6 bases, with 15 bases between. CDR3 length equals 15 residues. In germline, CDR1 is MNHEY, CDR2 SVGAGI. The CDR3 is CASRTRPEGNSPLHF. In DNA, the CDR3 is TGTGCCAGCAGAACCAGACCGGAGGGTAATTCACCCCTCCACTTT.

The rearrangement uses TRBV29-1 and TRBJ2-5, with D possibly matching TRBD2 (6 bases). Looked up from germline, CDR1 is SQVTM and CDR2 is ANQGSEA. This CDR3 contains 12 residues. Trimming pared 3 bases from V and 5 bases from J, leaving 10 bases between. The DNA of the CDR3 is TGCAGCGTTGATGCGGGGCAGGAGACCCAGTACTTC. This translates into CSVDAGQETQYF.

The rearrangement uses TRBV28 and TRBJ2-5; 14 nucleotides match TRBD2. Germline V gene data show CDR1 as MDHEN and CDR2 as SYDVKM. Losses at the gene ends were 2 bases for V and 1 base for J; bases not matched to a gene: 6. There are 18 residues in the CDR3. The CDR3 nucleotides read TGTGCCAGCAGTTTAAGGGCCGGGACTAGCGGGAGCCAAGAGACCCAGTACTTC. It specifies CASSLRAGTSGSQETQYF.

The chain links TRBV5-5 to TRBJ1-1, with D uncertain. CDR3 length equals 15 residues. Trimming removed 6 bases at V and 1 base at J, with 16 bases between. In germline, CDR1 is SGHKS, CDR2 YYEKEE (reference sequence). CDR3 sequence reads: CASIPRGSGNTEAFF. CDR3 in DNA: TGTGCCAGCATCCCTAGAGGAAGTGGGAACACTGAAGCTTTCTTT.